One and the same sample provided the 2 T cell receptor beta chains below, sequenced in a study of neoadjuvant anti-PD-1 for oral cavity cancer. Here immunoSEQ multiplex PCR was the method, and the copy in TCRdb shows in-frame clones only, minus some. The data show about 23,000 clones, with 25% to 30% seen just once and about 17% held by the top ten. Described time point: after neoadjuvant nivolumab, at surgical resection. The material was tumor tissue, obtained after nivolumab (anti-PD-1) treatment. The source is a person between 40 and 80 years old with oral cavity squamous cell carcinoma.

This clone was seen more than once but under ten times. This sequence joins TRBV4-2 and TRBJ2-2; possibly TRBD2 for D (5 bases). The V gene lost 0 bases and the J gene lost 1 base, with 15 bases spanning the gap. The CDR3 totals 18 residues. Germline V gene data show CDR1 as LGHNA and CDR2 as YNFKEQ. The chain's CDR3 is CASSQDSWQRENTGELFF. As DNA, the CDR3 is TGTGCCAGCAGCCAAGATTCGTGGCAACGGGAGAACACCGGGGAGCTGTTTTTT.

The chain joins TRBV4-1 to TRBJ1-1; D is possibly TRBD1 (6 bases). The CDR3 extends over 15 amino acids. V was clipped by 6 bases and J by 0 bases, with 14 bases between them. Germline CDR1 is MGHRA and CDR2 is YSYEKL. CDR3 DNA: TGCGCCAGCAGTGGACAGACAGTTATGAACACTGAAGCTTTCTTT. This codes for CASSGQTVMNTEAFF.